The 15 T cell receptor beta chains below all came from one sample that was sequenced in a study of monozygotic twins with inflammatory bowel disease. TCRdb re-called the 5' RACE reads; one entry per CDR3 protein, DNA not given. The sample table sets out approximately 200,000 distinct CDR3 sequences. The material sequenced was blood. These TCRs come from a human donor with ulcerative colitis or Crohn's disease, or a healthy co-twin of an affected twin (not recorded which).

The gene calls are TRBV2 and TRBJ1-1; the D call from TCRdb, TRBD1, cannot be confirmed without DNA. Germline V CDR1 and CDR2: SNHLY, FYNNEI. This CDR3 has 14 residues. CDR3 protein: CASGDRQPRTEAFF.

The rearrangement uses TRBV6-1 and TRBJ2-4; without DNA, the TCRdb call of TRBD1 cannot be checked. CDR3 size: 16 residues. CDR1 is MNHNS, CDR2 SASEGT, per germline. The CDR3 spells CASSEARIPAKNIQYF.

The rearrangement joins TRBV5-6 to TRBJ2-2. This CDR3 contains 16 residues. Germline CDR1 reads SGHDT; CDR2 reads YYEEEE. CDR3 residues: CASSPRGLPDTGELFF.

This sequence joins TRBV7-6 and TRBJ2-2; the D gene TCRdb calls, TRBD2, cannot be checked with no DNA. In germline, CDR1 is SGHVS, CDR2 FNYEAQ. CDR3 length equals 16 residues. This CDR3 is CASSLGPGLTTGELFF.

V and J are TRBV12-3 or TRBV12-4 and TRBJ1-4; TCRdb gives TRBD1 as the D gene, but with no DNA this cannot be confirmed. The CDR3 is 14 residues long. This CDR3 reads CASSLVQDNEKLFF.

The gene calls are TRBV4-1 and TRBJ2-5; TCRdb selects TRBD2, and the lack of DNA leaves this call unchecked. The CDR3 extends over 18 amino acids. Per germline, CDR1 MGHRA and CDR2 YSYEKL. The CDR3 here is CASSREGVAGPEGETQYF.

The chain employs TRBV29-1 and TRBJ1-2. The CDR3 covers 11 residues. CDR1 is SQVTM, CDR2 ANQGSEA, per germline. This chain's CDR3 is CSVGYLGGYTF.

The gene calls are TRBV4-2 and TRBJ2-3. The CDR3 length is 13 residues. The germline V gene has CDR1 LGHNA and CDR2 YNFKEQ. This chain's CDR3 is CASSRPSEDTQYF.

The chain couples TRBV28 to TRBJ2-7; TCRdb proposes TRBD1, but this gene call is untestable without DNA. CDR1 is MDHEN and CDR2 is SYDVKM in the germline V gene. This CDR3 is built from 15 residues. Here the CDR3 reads CASSLYGALDYEQYF.

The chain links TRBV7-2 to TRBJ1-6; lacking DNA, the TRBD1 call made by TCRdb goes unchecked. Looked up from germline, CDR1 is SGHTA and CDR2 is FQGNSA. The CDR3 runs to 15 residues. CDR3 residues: CASSQGTGGRSPLHF.

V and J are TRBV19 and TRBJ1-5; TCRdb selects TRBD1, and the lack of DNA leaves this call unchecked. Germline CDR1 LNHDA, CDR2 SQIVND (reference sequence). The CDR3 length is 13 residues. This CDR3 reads CASSRQGNQPQHF.

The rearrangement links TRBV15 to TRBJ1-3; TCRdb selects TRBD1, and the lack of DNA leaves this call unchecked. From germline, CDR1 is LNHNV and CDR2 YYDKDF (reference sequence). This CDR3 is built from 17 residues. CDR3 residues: CATSPQTGGSSGNTIYF.

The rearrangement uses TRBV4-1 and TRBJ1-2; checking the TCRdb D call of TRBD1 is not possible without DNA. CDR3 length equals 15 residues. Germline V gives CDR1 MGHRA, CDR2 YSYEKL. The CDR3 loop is CASSQEGGSHYGYTF.

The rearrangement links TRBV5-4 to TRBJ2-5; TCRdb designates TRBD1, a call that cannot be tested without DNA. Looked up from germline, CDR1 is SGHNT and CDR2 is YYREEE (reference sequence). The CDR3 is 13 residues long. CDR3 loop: CASSLRGGKTQYF.

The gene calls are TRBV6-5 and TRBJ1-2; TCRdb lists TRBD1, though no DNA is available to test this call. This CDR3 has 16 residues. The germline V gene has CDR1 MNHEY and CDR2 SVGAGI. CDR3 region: CASSYSLAGQIYGYTF.